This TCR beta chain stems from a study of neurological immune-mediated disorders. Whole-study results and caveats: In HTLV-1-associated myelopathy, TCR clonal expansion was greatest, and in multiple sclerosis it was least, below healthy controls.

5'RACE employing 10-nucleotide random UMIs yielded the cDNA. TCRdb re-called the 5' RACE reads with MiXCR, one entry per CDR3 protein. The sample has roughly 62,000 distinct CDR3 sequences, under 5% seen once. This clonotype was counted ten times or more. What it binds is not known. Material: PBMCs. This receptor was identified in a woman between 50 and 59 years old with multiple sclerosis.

CDR3 amino acids: CSAWDRAGEKLFF. CDR3 coding DNA: TGCAGTGCTTGGGACAGGGCAGGTGAAAAACTGTTTTTT. The J gene is TRBJ1-4, the V gene TRBV20-1; 9 nucleotides align to TRBD1. In germline, CDR1 is DFQATT, CDR2 SNEGSKA (reference sequence). The J segment lost 7 bases and the V segment lost 5 bases, leaving 5 bases of the junction unmatched. The CDR3 has 13 residues.